The entry that follows covers one TCR beta chain sequence. Repertoires were generated with immunoSEQ multiplex PCR, while TCRdb's copy carries only in-frame clones and drops some. The sample has some 80,000 clones, roughly 95% seen once. The CDR3 covers 17 residues. Trimming took 3 bases from V and 0 from J, leaving 15 bases between them. Per the germline V gene, CDR1 is SGHNT and CDR2 is YYREEE (reference sequence). This specimen belongs to a study of cytomegalovirus exposure and HLA in healthy donors. Sequenced: PBMCs. This sequence joins TRBV5-4 and TRBJ2-2; D unresolved. The receptor comes from a woman between 18 and 30 years old in good health and CMV-seronegative. CDR3 sequence: CASSSQVLLSNTGELFF. The CDR3 DNA is TGTGCCAGCAGCTCCCAGGTCCTACTCTCGAACACCGGGGAGCTGTTTTTT. The complete variable domain, with remaining parts taken from reference TRBV5-4 and TRBJ2-2, reads ETGVTQSPTHLIKTRGQQVTLRCSSQSGHNTVSWYQQALGQGPQFIFQYYREEENGRGNFPPRFSGLQFPNYSSELNVNALELDDSALYLCASSSQVLLSNTGELFFGEGSRLTVL.